Below are 29 T cell receptor beta chains sequenced from a single sample in a study of glioma-infiltrating T cells. The iRepertoire nested amplicon-rescue multiplex PCR amplified TCR alpha and beta CDR3s from RNA. TCRdb re-derived calls from the multiplex PCR reads in MiXCR, one entry per CDR3 protein. Seen here are fewer than 110,000 distinct CDR3 sequences, around 28% observed once, and the top ten hold 44%. The sequenced material came from glioma tissue, nonneoplastic brain tissue, or PBMCs (not recorded which). The source of these receptors is a human donor with low-grade glioma or glioblastoma, undergoing nonglioma brain surgery, or in good health (not recorded which).

This clonotype was observed many times. This chain connects TRBV28 to TRBJ1-5; 9 nucleotides agree with TRBD1. The V segment lost 7 bases and the J segment 6 bases; nucleotides outside the gene matches: 10. The CDR3 consists of 15 residues. Germline V gives CDR1 MDHEN, CDR2 SYDVKM. The CDR3 DNA reads TGTGCCAGCATCTCGGGACAGGGATCCGGTCAGCCCCAGCATTTT. It translates to CASISGQGSGQPQHF.

This clonotype was observed many times. The V gene is TRBV20-1, the J gene TRBJ1-1, with D possibly being TRBD1 (5 bases). Germline loops: CDR1 DFQATT, CDR2 SNEGSKA (reference sequence). The CDR3 contains 11 residues. This CDR3 reads CRTVMNTEAFF. CDR3 DNA: TGCAGGACAGTCATGAACACTGAAGCTTTCTTT.

The J gene is TRBJ2-5, the V gene TRBV18; D possibly corresponds to TRBD1 (5 bases). Germline V gene lookup returns CDR1 KGHSH and CDR2 LQKENI. V gave up 6 bases and J gave up 5 bases, with 10 bases separating them. The CDR3 spans 12 residues. The CDR3 protein is CASSRETETQYF. The DNA for the CDR3 is TGTGCCAGCTCCAGGGAAACGGAGACCCAGTACTTC.

V gene TRBV18 combines with J gene TRBJ2-1; the D call may be TRBD1 or TRBD2 (5 bases each). The germline V and J ends were trimmed by 5 bases and 0 bases, with 14 bases remaining between them. Germline V gives CDR1 KGHSH, CDR2 LQKENI. CDR3 length: 16 amino acids. The CDR3 DNA sequence: TGTGCCAGCTCATACACGGCAGGGAGCTCCTACAATGAGCAGTTCTTC. Its protein is CASSYTAGSSYNEQFF.

This clonotype has only a few counts. V is TRBV14 and J is TRBJ1-1; no firm D call. CDR3 size: 15 residues. The V and J ends lost 2 bases and 2 bases respectively, with 12 bases between them. Germline CDR1 and CDR2: SGHDN and FVKESK. CDR3 in DNA: TGTGCCAGCAGCCAATACGGAATGCAAAACACTGAAGCTTTCTTT. Protein sequence: CASSQYGMQNTEAFF. Full variable domain (missing parts from reference TRBV14 and TRBJ1-1): EAGVTQFPSHSVIEKGQTVTLRCDPISGHDNLYWYRRVMGKEIKFLLHFVKESKQDESGMPNNRFLAERTGGTYSTLKVQPAELEDSGVYFCASSQYGMQNTEAFFGQGTRLTVV.

The table lists this clonotype with a count of one. The chain has TRBV19 and TRBJ2-7; 9 bases are shared with TRBD1. CDR1 and CDR2 (germline): LNHDA, SQIVND (reference sequence). The CDR3 length is 14 residues. The junction had 11 bases not matched to a gene; V was cut back by 9 bases and J by 5 bases. The CDR3 loop is CASHTGTGYHEQYF. In nucleotides, the CDR3 is TGTGCCAGCCACACCGGGACAGGGTACCACGAGCAGTACTTC.

This clonotype was observed at least ten times. The rearrangement uses TRBV14 and TRBJ2-5; D not resolved. This CDR3 is built from 12 residues. Germline values: CDR1 SGHDN, CDR2 FVKESK. Trimming left V 3 bases short and J 3 bases short, with 5 bases between. CDR3 amino acids: CASSQVEETQYF. DNA of the CDR3: TGTGCCAGCAGCCAGGTTGAAGAGACCCAGTACTTC.

This clonotype was detected ten times or more. The chain is built from TRBV3-1 and TRBJ1-5; perhaps TRBD1 as D (6 bases). The germline CDR1 and CDR2 sequences are LGHDT and YNNKEL (reference sequence). The CDR3 is 14 amino acids. V lost 0 bases and J 6 bases, leaving 9 bases between the germline ends. The CDR3 coding sequence is TGTGCCAGCAGCCAAGATAGGACAGTTCAGCCCCAGCATTTT. Translation: CASSQDRTVQPQHF.

This chain connects TRBV12-3 or TRBV12-4 to TRBJ2-7, with D perhaps TRBD1 (6 bases). This CDR3 region has 13 residues. V dropped 6 bases and J dropped 8 bases, with 17 bases sitting between them. As DNA, the CDR3 is TGTGCCAGCAGCCTCAACAGGGAAAGCAAGCAGTACTTC. Amino acid sequence: CASSLNRESKQYF.

The chain recombines TRBV18 with TRBJ2-1, with D tentatively TRBD1 or TRBD2 (5 bases each). The CDR3 runs 16 residues. The V gene's germline CDR1 is KGHSH and CDR2 LQKENI. V gave up 1 base and J gave up 7 bases, with 17 bases separating them. The CDR3 spells CASSPRVRDGGNEQFF. The CDR3 DNA sequence: TGTGCCAGCTCACCACGGGTCCGGGATGGGGGTAATGAGCAGTTCTTC. The full variable domain, with the rest looked up from reference TRBV18 and TRBJ2-1, is NAGVMQNPRHLVRRRGQEARLRCSPMKGHSHVYWYRQLPEEGLKFMVYLQKENIIDESGMPKERFSAEFPKEGPSILRIQQVVRGDSAAYFCASSPRVRDGGNEQFFGPGTRLTVL.

This clonotype was picked up many times. The V and J genes are TRBV10-3 and TRBJ1-5; D not certain. Trimming took off 6 bases at V and 2 bases at J, with 8 bases between the two ends. The CDR3 totals 13 residues. CDR1 ENHRY and CDR2 SYGVKD come from the germline V gene. This chain's CDR3 is CAIRGLGNQPQHF. The DNA for the CDR3 is TGTGCCATCAGGGGTTTGGGCAATCAGCCCCAGCATTTT.

This clonotype was picked up a small number of times. V is TRBV14 and J is TRBJ1-1; the D is unclear. Germline V gene data show CDR1 as SGHDN and CDR2 as FVKESK. V shed 4 bases and J shed 6 bases, with 12 bases lying between them. The CDR3 sequence is 13 residues long. As DNA, the CDR3 is TGTGCCAGCAGCCTTGATTGGACGGCTGAAGCTTTCTTT. Residues: CASSLDWTAEAFF.

This clonotype showed up many times. The chain recombines TRBV28 with TRBJ2-7, with D hard to call. Germline V gene sequence: CDR1 MDHEN, CDR2 SYDVKM. V lost 11 bases and J lost 9, with 20 bases in between. The CDR3 is 12 amino acids. The CDR3 sequence is CASGGPWVGQYF. The CDR3 DNA sequence: TGTGCCTCAGGTGGGCCCTGGGTAGGGCAGTACTTC.

This clonotype has more than one count but fewer than ten. CDR3 in amino acids: CASSTRDRYTGELFF. Written as DNA, the CDR3 is TGTGCCAGTAGTACACGGGACCGATACACCGGGGAGCTGTTTTTT. V usage is TRBV19 and J usage is TRBJ2-2; the D gene could be TRBD1 or TRBD2 (5 bases each). The CDR3 is 15 amino acids. V was cut by 4 bases and J by 3 bases, with 12 bases left in between. Germline assignment: CDR1 LNHDA and CDR2 SQIVND (reference sequence).

Details on this clonotype: Just one base apart from a much larger clone, this may be a read error. V usage is TRBV6-1 and J usage is TRBJ1-6; D is unclear. CDR3 length equals 13 residues. Germline lookup yields CDR1 MNHNS and CDR2 SASEGT. The CDR3 sequence is CASSRLSNSPIHF. The DNA of the CDR3 is TGTGCCAGCAGCCGACTATCTAATTCACCCATCCACTTT.

This chain joins TRBV15 and TRBJ2-1, with D possibly being TRBD1 or TRBD2 (5 bases each). Germline V lookup: CDR1 LNHNV, CDR2 YYDKDF (reference sequence). This CDR3 contains 17 residues. V was pared by 0 bases and J by 5 bases, with 17 bases between. DNA for the CDR3: TGTGCCACCAGCAGAGATAGTCGGGGACCTAGGGACAATGAGCAGTTCTTC. Encoded protein: CATSRDSRGPRDNEQFF.

This clonotype was observed at least ten times. The chain couples TRBV7-8 to TRBJ2-5; D gene ambiguous. Trimming stripped 11 bases from V and 1 base from J, with 11 bases between. The CDR3 runs to 12 residues. CDR1 SGHVS and CDR2 FQNEAQ come from the germline V gene. The chain's CDR3 is CACRRSQETQYF. The CDR3 nucleotides read TGTGCCTGCCGACGGAGCCAAGAGACCCAGTACTTC.

This sequence joins TRBV4-1 and TRBJ2-7, with D possibly being TRBD2 (5 bases). Between the trimmed V and J ends, which lost 4 bases and 0 bases, there was a span of 16 bases. Germline CDR1 and CDR2: MGHRA and YSYEKL. The CDR3 sequence is 16 residues long. In DNA form, the CDR3 reads TGCGCCAGCAGCCTTACCCTGGACTTTCCCTCCTACGAGCAGTACTTC. This encodes CASSLTLDFPSYEQYF.

This clonotype was seen a handful of times. The DNA for the CDR3 is TGCGCCAGCAGCCAAGGGGTCACGGGGGCCGGCTATGGCTACACCTTC. Translated, it gives CASSQGVTGAGYGYTF. The chain couples TRBV4-3 to TRBJ1-2; tentative D call: TRBD1 (6 bases). CDR1 is LGHNA, CDR2 YSLEER, per germline. CDR3 length: 16 amino acids. Trimming removed 1 base from V and 4 bases from J, with 16 bases in between.

The J gene is TRBJ2-3, the V gene TRBV7-9; possible D gene TRBD2, 6 bases. Trimming pared 1 base from V and 6 bases from J, leaving 23 bases between. This CDR3 is built from 18 residues. The germline V gene has CDR1 SEHNR and CDR2 FQNEAQ (reference sequence). The CDR3 here is CASSLGEQRASIRDTQYF. CDR3 bases: TGTGCCAGCAGCTTAGGCGAACAGCGGGCGAGCATTCGCGATACGCAGTATTTT.

This clonotype was picked up many times. The CDR3 DNA follows: TGTGCCACCAGCAGAGATAGAGGAGGGGTGAGCACAGATACGCAGTATTTT. This sequence encodes CATSRDRGGVSTDTQYF. The chain carries TRBV15 and TRBJ2-3; a weak D match, TRBD2 (6 bases). Trimming stripped 0 bases from V and 0 bases from J, with 13 bases between. The germline CDR1 and CDR2 sequences are LNHNV and YYDKDF (reference sequence). This CDR3 contains 17 residues.

The chain employs TRBV7-3 and TRBJ2-1; tentatively, D is TRBD2 (5 bases). There are 15 residues in the CDR3. The V and J ends lost 4 bases and 4 bases respectively, with 14 bases between them. Germline values: CDR1 SGHTA, CDR2 FQGTGA. CDR3 in amino acids: CASSSPDGKYNEQFF. The CDR3 DNA reads TGTGCCAGCAGCTCCCCCGACGGGAAATACAATGAGCAGTTCTTC.

To note about this clonotype: This sequence may be a read error, since a much larger clone differs from it by one base. The chain employs TRBV7-3 and TRBJ2-1; D is undetermined. Germline V lookup: CDR1 SGHTA, CDR2 FQGTGA. The CDR3 is 13 residues long. The V gene lost 1 base and the J gene lost 5 bases, with 6 bases spanning the gap. CDR3 sequence: CASSLRSNNEQFF. The CDR3 DNA reads TGTGCCAGCAGCTTAAGAAGTAACAATGAGCAGTTCTTC.

CDR3: CASSRWPDPLDYEQYF. In DNA, the CDR3 is TGTGCCAGCAGCAGGTGGCCGGACCCTCTAGACTACGAGCAGTACTTC. The chain employs TRBV7-9 and TRBJ2-7; D remains unclear. The germline CDR1 and CDR2 sequences are SEHNR and FQNEAQ (reference sequence). Trimming pared 5 bases from V and 3 bases from J, leaving 20 bases between. The length of the CDR3 is 16 residues. The full variable domain, completed using reference TRBV7-9 and TRBJ2-7, is DTGVSQNPRHKITKRGQNVTFRCDPISEHNRLYWYRQTLGQGPEFLTYFQNEAQLEKSRLLSDRFSAERPKGSFSTLEIQRTEQGDSAMYLCASSRWPDPLDYEQYFGPGTRLTVT.

This clonotype was seen more than once but under ten times. The chain has TRBV5-8 and TRBJ1-6, with D unresolved. Trimming left V 0 bases short and J 14 bases short, with 6 bases between. The CDR3 spans 11 residues. Per germline, CDR1 SGHTS and CDR2 YDEGEE. DNA for the CDR3: TGTGCCAGCAGCTTGGCCCGTTCCCTCCACTTT. Translating gives CASSLARSLHF.

On this clonotype: In this CDR3 the conserved last residue, phenylalanine or tryptophan, is missing, so a read error is likely. The chain combines TRBV4-1 with TRBJ1-1, with D unresolved. The CDR3 totals 16 residues. CDR1 is MGHRA, CDR2 YSYEKL, per germline. V was pared by 0 bases and J by 2 bases, with 13 bases between. The CDR3 here is CASSQEPIRLNTEAFS. The CDR3, as DNA: TGCGCCAGCAGCCAAGAACCAATACGATTAAACACTGAAGCTTTCTCT.

This clonotype occurred many times. The chain employs TRBV7-9 and TRBJ1-6; D not resolved. Germline CDR1 is SEHNR and CDR2 is FQNEAQ (reference sequence). The CDR3 has 14 amino acids. The V gene lost 3 bases and the J gene lost 9 bases, with 12 bases spanning the gap. The CDR3 DNA reads TGTGCCAGCAGCTTGGAGTCAATACCTTCACCCCTCCACTTT. This gives the protein CASSLESIPSPLHF.

This clonotype occurred a few times. This chain links TRBV3-1 with TRBJ2-5; TRBD2 aligns across 13 bases. The CDR3 length is 16 residues. V dropped 3 bases and J dropped 2; count of bases not matched to a gene: 3. The germline gives CDR1 LGHDT, CDR2 YNNKEL (reference sequence). In DNA form, the CDR3 reads TGTGCCAGCAGCCATGGGACTAGCGGGGCACAAGAGACCCAGTACTTC. Translating gives CASSHGTSGAQETQYF.

This clonotype occurred many times. The chain joins TRBV25-1 to TRBJ2-1; D ambiguous. Trimming left V 1 base short and J 1 base short, with 8 bases between. CDR3 length: 15 residues. Germline V lookup: CDR1 MGHDK, CDR2 SYGVNS. The CDR3 is CASSEFIGSYNEQFF. CDR3 coding DNA: TGTGCCAGCAGTGAATTTATAGGTTCCTACAATGAGCAGTTCTTC.